A single sample gave rise to the 2 T cell receptor beta chains below, sequenced in a study of blood T cells in healthy people across ages. A second roughly 6 to 12 cycle PCR used barcoded and J-beta primers. TCRdb ran MiXCR on the 5' RACE reads and lists one entry per CDR3 protein. There are some 710,000 distinct CDR3 sequences in the sample; about 45% occur only once, and about a sixth lies in the top ten. The sample taken for sequencing was blood. The receptors derive from a man of 80 years or more in good health.

V is TRBV20-1 and J is TRBJ2-7; 13 bases map to TRBD2. J gave up 7 bases and V 2 bases, and 8 bases lay outside the gene matches. The CDR3 consists of 15 residues. Germline lookup yields CDR1 DFQATT and CDR2 SNEGSKA (reference sequence). In nucleotides, the CDR3 is TGCAGTGCTAGACCTGGACTAGCGGGGGACAATGAGCAGTACTTC. As protein: CSARPGLAGDNEQYF.

There are a few counts of this clonotype. This rearrangement joins TRBV7-2 to TRBJ2-7; possible D gene TRBD2, 6 bases. This CDR3 is built from 15 residues. CDR1 and CDR2 from the germline V gene are SGHTA and FQGNSA. With 2 bases removed from V and 7 bases from J, the gap between germline ends came to 18 bases. The CDR3 region has the DNA TGTGCCAGCAGCTTAACGGGACTTGCCCTTAGAGAGCAGTACTTC. The encoded protein is CASSLTGLALREQYF.